The source of this T cell receptor (beta chain) is a study of early stage breast cancer tumors. Study context: ER+/PR+/HER2- status applied to twelve of 16 invasive breast tumors. Eight ER+/PR+/HER2- tumors were invasive ductal; a few were invasive lobular.

Only in-frame clones appear in the TCRdb table, and some are missing; sequencing was by immunoSEQ multiplex PCR. The table shows approximately 54,000 clones, with approximately 78% occurring only once. The sequence derives from a person aged 40 to 49 with breast cancer. Material: blood.

The DNA for the CDR3 is TGCGCCAGCAGCAAAGGGGACAGCACTGGAAACACCATATATTTT. Amino acids: CASSKGDSTGNTIYF. This chain joins TRBV5-1 and TRBJ1-3, with 7 nucleotides matching TRBD1. The germline gives CDR1 SGHRS, CDR2 YFSETQ. CDR3 length equals 15 residues. With 4 bases clipped from V and 2 bases from J, the junction kept 6 bases outside the gene matches.